These T cell receptor beta chains were read from a single sample in a study of identical twins. Each CDR3 protein is one row after TCRdb ran MiXCR on the 5' RACE reads. The table lists hundreds of thousands of distinct CDR3 sequences, roughly 9.4% of them singletons. The sample comprised memory (CD45RO+) T cells sorted from blood. These receptors originate from a woman aged 18 to 35 in good health. The CDR3 runs from the conserved cysteine through the conserved F or W. Each record gives: D gene, CDR3 length, V gene, clone size, J gene, CDR3 DNA, CDR3 protein. A D gene is named only where the DNA matches it firmly. Size tells how often a clone was seen (once, few, many) or the class of an expanded clone, and some rows leave it out.

d_gene: TRBD2; len: 17; v_gene: TRBV20-1; abundance: few; j_gene: TRBJ2-3; CDR3nt: TGCAGTGCTAGAGATCCCCTGGGCGGGGGGGCTGAAGATACGCAGTATTTT; CDR3aa: CSARDPLGGGAEDTQYF
d_gene: TRBD2; len: 18; v_gene: TRBV4-1; abundance: few; j_gene: TRBJ2-2; CDR3nt: TGCGCCACCTCCTTTCAGACTAGCGGGAGCGGTTGGTCCGGGGAGCTGTTTTTT; CDR3aa: CATSFQTSGSGWSGELFF
d_gene: -; len: 13; v_gene: TRBV6-1; abundance: -; j_gene: TRBJ1-3; CDR3nt: TGTGCCAGCGGGACGCCGCTTGGAAACACCATATATTTT; CDR3aa: CASGTPLGNTIYF
d_gene: -; len: 12; v_gene: TRBV24-1; abundance: many; j_gene: TRBJ2-1; CDR3nt: TGTGCCACCAGTACGTCTAGCAATGAGCAGTTCTTC; CDR3aa: CATSTSSNEQFF
d_gene: TRBD1; len: 15; v_gene: TRBV3-1; abundance: -; j_gene: TRBJ1-5; CDR3nt: TGTGCCAGCAGCCAGGATCTACAGGGGCGTCAGCCCCAGCATTTT; CDR3aa: CASSQDLQGRQPQHF
d_gene: TRBD1; len: 15; v_gene: TRBV7-9; abundance: few; j_gene: TRBJ2-4; CDR3nt: TGTGCCAGCAGCCCCATAGGGACAGCAAAAAACATTCAGTACTTC; CDR3aa: CASSPIGTAKNIQYF
d_gene: TRBD2; len: 13; v_gene: TRBV14; abundance: -; j_gene: TRBJ2-7; CDR3nt: TGTGCCAGCAGCGCCCGACTAGCAGGCGAGCAGTACTTC; CDR3aa: CASSARLAGEQYF
d_gene: TRBD1; len: 16; v_gene: TRBV6-2/TRBV6-3; abundance: -; j_gene: TRBJ2-1; CDR3nt: TGTGCCAGCAGTTACTACTCCGGGACAGGGAACAATGAGCAGTTCTTC; CDR3aa: CASSYYSGTGNNEQFF
d_gene: TRBD1; len: 17; v_gene: TRBV27; abundance: few; j_gene: TRBJ2-6; CDR3nt: TGTGCCACCTCAACGGGACAGGGGACCTCTGGGGCCAACGTCCTGACTTTC; CDR3aa: CATSTGQGTSGANVLTF
d_gene: -; len: 12; v_gene: TRBV20-1; abundance: many; j_gene: TRBJ1-4; CDR3nt: TGCAGTGCCAACACGGACGTAGAAAAACTGTTTTTT; CDR3aa: CSANTDVEKLFF
d_gene: TRBD1; len: 14; v_gene: TRBV18; abundance: many; j_gene: TRBJ1-6; CDR3nt: TGTGCCAGCTCTCTCCGGGACAGGAATTCACCCCTCCACTTT; CDR3aa: CASSLRDRNSPLHF
d_gene: TRBD1; len: 15; v_gene: TRBV2; abundance: few; j_gene: TRBJ1-1; CDR3nt: TGTGCCAGCACCCGGAGCGGGACAGCGAACACTGAAGCTTTCTTT; CDR3aa: CASTRSGTANTEAFF
d_gene: TRBD1; len: 13; v_gene: TRBV5-1; abundance: -; j_gene: TRBJ1-2; CDR3nt: TGCGCCAGCAGCTACGGGACAGGGAATGGCTACACCTTC; CDR3aa: CASSYGTGNGYTF
d_gene: -; len: 14; v_gene: TRBV7-8; abundance: few; j_gene: TRBJ2-3; CDR3nt: TGTGCCAGCAGCTTAGGGGGCGGGTCAGATACGCAGTATTTT; CDR3aa: CASSLGGGSDTQYF
d_gene: TRBD1; len: 13; v_gene: TRBV12-5; abundance: -; j_gene: TRBJ1-5; CDR3nt: TGTGCTAGTGGGAGGACAGGGTCTCAGCCCCAGCATTTT; CDR3aa: CASGRTGSQPQHF
d_gene: -; len: 12; v_gene: TRBV25-1; abundance: many; j_gene: TRBJ2-7; CDR3nt: TGTGCCAGCAGCTTTACAGGGTACGAGCAGTACTTC; CDR3aa: CASSFTGYEQYF
d_gene: TRBD1; len: 17; v_gene: TRBV7-9; abundance: few; j_gene: TRBJ2-7; CDR3nt: TGTGCCAGCAGCGATACCAGGACAGGGGTCAAAAGCTACGAGCAGTACTTC; CDR3aa: CASSDTRTGVKSYEQYF